The clone carrying this TCR beta chain was counted ten times or more. V was shortened by 1 base and J by 6 bases, with 18 bases between the two germline ends. This CDR3 comprises 16 residues. Germline CDR1 and CDR2: SGHNT and YENEEA. As for time point: blood at routine non-recurrence follow-up after resection. No cell sorting; template was whole RNA from tumor, lung tissue or PBMC. Every cDNA TCR molecule received its own unique molecular identifier. Each CDR3 protein is one row after TCRdb ran MiXCR on the 5' RACE reads. The profile shows 110,000 or so distinct CDR3 sequences, 9.5% to 14% of them singletons. The data were taken from a study of spatial heterogeneity in lung cancer. Study information: The donor group consisted of 72 patients who had untreated, early-stage non-small cell lung cancer. Raw-read counts averaged over ten per unique TCR and UMI combination.

Sequenced material: PBMCs, taken at follow-up. This TCR came from a female donor with early-stage non-small cell lung cancer. The J gene is TRBJ1-1, the V gene TRBV11-3; no definite D call. The CDR3 loop is CASSLGRRPTPAEAFF. As DNA, the CDR3 is TGTGCCAGCAGCTTAGGTCGGCGGCCCACGCCAGCTGAAGCTTTCTTT. Using reference TRBV11-3 and TRBJ1-1 for the parts outside the CDR3, the full variable domain is EAGVVQSPRYKIIEKKQPVAFWCNPISGHNTLYWYLQNLGQGPELLIRYENEEAVDDSQLPKDRFSAERLKGVDSTLKIQPAELGDSAVYLCASSLGRRPTPAEAFFGQGTRLTVV.